A single sample is the source of the 5 T cell receptor beta chains below, sequenced in a study of cytomegalovirus exposure and HLA in healthy donors. Use of 60 Vbeta and 13 Jbeta primers characterized the PCR. Sequencing was performed with immunoSEQ multiplex PCR; in TCRdb, only in-frame clones are kept and a portion is missing. The sample includes approximately 60,000 clones, 65% to 90% of them seen just once. The sequencing input was PBMCs. These receptors all stem from a man younger than 40 in good health and CMV-seronegative.

The V and J genes are TRBV18 and TRBJ2-7; D is uncertain. The V and J ends lost 3 bases and 6 bases respectively, with 6 bases between them. Germline V gives CDR1 KGHSH, CDR2 LQKENI. The CDR3 is 11 residues long. In DNA, the CDR3 is TGTGCCAGCTCACCCGATAGCGAGCAGTACTTC. Translated: CASSPDSEQYF.

The rearrangement uses TRBV4-3 and TRBJ1-1; TRBD1 might be the D (6 bases). The CDR3 runs 16 residues. V lost 1 base, J lost 0 bases, and 12 bases lay in between. Germline CDR1 LGHNA, CDR2 YSLEER. The CDR3 DNA sequence: TGCGCCAGCAGCCAAGGGTCGCAGGGGTTGAACACTGAAGCTTTCTTT. Residues: CASSQGSQGLNTEAFF.

This chain joins TRBV6-5 and TRBJ1-2; 11 bases line up with TRBD1. This CDR3 has 15 residues. The germline gives CDR1 MNHEY, CDR2 SVGAGI. With V trimmed by 2 bases and J by 7 bases, 6 bases remained unmatched. The CDR3 protein is CASSYVGTGGFGYTF. The CDR3, as DNA: TGTGCCAGCAGTTACGTAGGGACAGGGGGATTTGGCTACACCTTC.

The chain recombines TRBV9 with TRBJ2-3, with 11 bases aligning to TRBD2. CDR1 and CDR2 (germline): SGDLS, YYNGEE. The CDR3 is made up of 18 amino acids. The V segment lost 4 bases and the J segment 6 bases; nucleotides outside the gene matches: 16. The CDR3 DNA sequence: TGTGCCAGCAGCCCCGAGGGGACTAGCGGTTACCGGGATGATACGCAGTATTTT. This sequence encodes CASSPEGTSGYRDDTQYF.

The chain carries TRBV5-6 and TRBJ2-7, with D possibly TRBD2 on 5 matching bases. Germline CDR1 reads SGHDT; CDR2 reads YYEEEE. V dropped 4 bases and J dropped 5 bases, with 13 bases sitting between them. This CDR3 has 13 residues. CDR3 sequence (DNA): TGTGCCAGCAGCCCCGGGCGGGCCCACGAGCAGTACTTC. Its protein is CASSPGRAHEQYF.